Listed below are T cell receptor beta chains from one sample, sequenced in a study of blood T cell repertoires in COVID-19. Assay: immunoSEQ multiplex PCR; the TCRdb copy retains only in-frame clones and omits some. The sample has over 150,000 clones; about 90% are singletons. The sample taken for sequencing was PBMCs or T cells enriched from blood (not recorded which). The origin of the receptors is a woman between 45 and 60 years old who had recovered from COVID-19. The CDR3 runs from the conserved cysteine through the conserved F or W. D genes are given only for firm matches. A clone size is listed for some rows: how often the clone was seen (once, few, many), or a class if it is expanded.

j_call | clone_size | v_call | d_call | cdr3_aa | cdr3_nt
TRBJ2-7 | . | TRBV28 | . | CASSSSAGISTYEQYF | TGTGCCAGCAGTTCCTCGGCGGGGATATCAACCTACGAGCAGTACTTC
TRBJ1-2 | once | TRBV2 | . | CASSPRNYGYTF | TGTGCCAGCAGCCCACGGAACTATGGCTACACCTTC
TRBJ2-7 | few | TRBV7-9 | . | CASSLVSAGPYEQYF | TGTGCCAGCAGCTTAGTCTCTGCGGGGCCCTACGAGCAGTACTTC
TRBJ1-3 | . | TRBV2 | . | CASQQASGGNTIYF | TGTGCCAGTCAACAAGCCTCGGGGGGAAACACCATATATTTT
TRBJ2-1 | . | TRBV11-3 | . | CASEDYGYNEQFF | TGTGCCAGCGAGGACTACGGTTACAATGAGCAGTTCTTC
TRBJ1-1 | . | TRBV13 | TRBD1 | CASRYGQGAEAFF | TGTGCCAGCAGGTACGGACAGGGCGCTGAAGCTTTCTTT
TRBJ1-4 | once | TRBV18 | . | CASSPPENEKLFF | TGTGCCAGCTCACCACCAGAGAATGAAAAACTGTTTTTT
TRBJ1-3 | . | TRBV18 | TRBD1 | CASSPTRQGDTGNTIYF | TGTGCCAGCTCACCAACGAGACAGGGGGACACTGGAAACACCATATATTTT
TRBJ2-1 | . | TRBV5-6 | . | CASSLVWRVITYNEQFF | TGTGCCAGCAGCTTGGTTTGGAGGGTTATTACTTACAATGAGCAGTTCTTC
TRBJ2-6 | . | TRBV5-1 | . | CASSGGHSGANVLTF | TGCGCCAGCAGCGGCGGCCACTCTGGGGCCAACGTCCTGACTTTC
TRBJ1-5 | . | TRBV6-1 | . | CASSEAGGHFHDQPQHF | TGTGCCAGCAGTGAAGCGGGAGGACACTTTCACGATCAGCCCCAGCATTTT
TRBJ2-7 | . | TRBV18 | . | CASSPSQAYEQYF | TGTGCCAGCTCACCCTCACAGGCCTACGAGCAGTACTTC
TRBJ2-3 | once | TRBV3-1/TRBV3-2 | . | CASSQGDSGRHGTQYF | TGTGCCAGCAGCCAAGGAGATAGCGGCAGGCATGGCACGCAGTATTTT
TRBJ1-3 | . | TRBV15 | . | CATSRRGMSTGNTIYF | TGTGCCACCAGCAGAAGGGGAATGAGCACTGGAAACACCATATATTTT
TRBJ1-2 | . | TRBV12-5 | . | CASGLDGLYGYTF | TGTGCTAGTGGTTTGGACGGACTTTATGGCTACACCTTC
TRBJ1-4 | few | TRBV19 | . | CASSTSHTRGNEKLFF | TGTGCCAGTAGTACATCTCACACCAGGGGTAATGAAAAACTGTTTTTT
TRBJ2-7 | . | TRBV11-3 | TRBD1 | CASSSGTGPTYEQYF | TGTGCCAGCAGCTCCGGGACAGGCCCAACCTACGAGCAGTACTTC
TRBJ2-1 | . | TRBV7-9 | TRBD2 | CASSPTSGRAFNEQFF | TGTGCCAGCAGCCCAACCAGCGGGAGGGCCTTCAATGAGCAGTTCTTC
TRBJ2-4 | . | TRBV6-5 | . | CASRSGDIQYF | TGTGCCAGCAGATCGGGAGACATTCAGTACTTC
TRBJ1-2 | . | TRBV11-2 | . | CASSLSATNGYTF | TGTGCCAGCAGCTTATCAGCGACGAATGGCTACACCTTC
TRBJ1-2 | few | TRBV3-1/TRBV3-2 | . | CASSQGGTGSSGGYTF | TGTGCCAGCAGCCAAGGGGGGACCGGATCGAGCGGGGGCTACACCTTC
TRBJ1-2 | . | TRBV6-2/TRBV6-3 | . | CASSYRPDRYGYTF | TGTGCCAGCAGTTACCGCCCAGACAGATATGGCTACACCTTC
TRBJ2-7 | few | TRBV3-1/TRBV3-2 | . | CASSQDPANSFYEQYF | TGTGCCAGCAGCCAAGATCCCGCGAACTCTTTCTACGAGCAGTACTTC
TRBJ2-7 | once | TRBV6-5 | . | CASSYDGFSYEQYF | TGTGCCAGCAGTTACGACGGGTTCTCCTACGAGCAGTACTTC
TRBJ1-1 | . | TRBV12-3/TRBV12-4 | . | CASSFWGETEAFF | TGTGCCAGCAGTTTCTGGGGAGAGACTGAAGCTTTCTTT
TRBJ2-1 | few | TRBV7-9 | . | CASSLVTDSYNEQFF | TGTGCCAGCAGCTTAGTTACTGACTCCTACAATGAGCAGTTCTTC
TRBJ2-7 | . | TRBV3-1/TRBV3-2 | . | CASSQVAEQYF | TGTGCCAGCAGCCAAGTGGCCGAGCAGTACTTC
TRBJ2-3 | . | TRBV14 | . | CASSQEARKDTQYF | TGTGCCAGCAGCCAAGAAGCTAGGAAAGATACGCAGTATTTT
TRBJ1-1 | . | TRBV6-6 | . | CASSLTGGFTEAFF | TGTGCCAGCAGCCTCACTGGGGGGTTTACTGAAGCTTTCTTT
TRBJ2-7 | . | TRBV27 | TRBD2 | CASRGGKGHEQYF | TGTGCCAGCAGGGGGGGGAAAGGACACGAGCAGTACTTC
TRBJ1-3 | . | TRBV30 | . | CAWSVLQLDPGNTIYF | TGTGCCTGGAGTGTATTACAGCTTGATCCTGGAAACACCATATATTTT
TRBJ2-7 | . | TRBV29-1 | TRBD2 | CSVTAGVEPRQYF | TGCAGCGTTACAGCGGGGGTGGAACCACGGCAGTACTTC
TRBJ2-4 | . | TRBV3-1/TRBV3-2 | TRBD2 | CASSQGLAGGQDIQYF | TGTGCCAGCAGCCAAGGGCTAGCGGGAGGCCAGGACATTCAGTACTTC
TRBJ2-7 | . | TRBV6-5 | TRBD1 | CASSYSRGQDYEQYF | TGTGCCAGCAGTTACTCCCGAGGACAGGACTACGAGCAGTACTTC
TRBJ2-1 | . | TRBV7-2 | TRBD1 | CASSLPGQGGYNEQFF | TGTGCCAGCAGCTTACCGGGACAGGGGGGGTACAATGAGCAGTTCTTC
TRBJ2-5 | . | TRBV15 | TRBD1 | CATSTTGAVETQYF | TGTGCCACCAGCACAACAGGGGCGGTAGAGACCCAGTACTTC
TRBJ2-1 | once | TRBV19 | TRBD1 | CASNGQGASSYNEQFF | TGTGCCAGTAATGGACAGGGAGCATCCTCCTACAATGAGCAGTTCTTC
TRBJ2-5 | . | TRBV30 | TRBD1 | CAWSVPGQGGTQYF | TGTGCCTGGAGTGTACCAGGACAGGGGGGGACCCAGTACTTC
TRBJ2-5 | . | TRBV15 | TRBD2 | CATSTGTSGQNQETQYF | TGTGCCACCAGTACCGGGACTAGCGGGCAGAACCAAGAGACCCAGTACTTC
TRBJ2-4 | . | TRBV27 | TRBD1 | CASAGTGGLLAKNIQYF | TGTGCCAGCGCCGGGACAGGGGGCCTTTTAGCCAAAAACATTCAGTACTTC
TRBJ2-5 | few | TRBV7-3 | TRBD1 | CASSLTAGTGNEGTQYF | TGTGCCAGCAGCTTAACGGCCGGGACAGGGAATGAGGGGACCCAGTACTTC
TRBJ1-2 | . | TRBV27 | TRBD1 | CASSLTGYFDGYTF | TGTGCCAGCAGTCTGACAGGGTACTTCGATGGCTACACCTTC
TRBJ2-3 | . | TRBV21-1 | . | CASSPSRGRGPRNTQYF | TGTGCCAGCAGCCCGAGCAGGGGAAGGGGGCCCAGGAATACGCAGTATTTT
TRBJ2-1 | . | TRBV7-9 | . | CASSPAKNNEQFF | TGTGCCAGCAGCCCCGCTAAGAACAATGAGCAGTTCTTC
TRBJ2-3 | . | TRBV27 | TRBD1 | CASSYRDSTDTQYF | TGTGCCAGCAGTTACCGGGACAGTACAGATACGCAGTATTTT
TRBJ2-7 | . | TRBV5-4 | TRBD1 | CASSMTGAEQYF | TGTGCCAGCAGCATGACAGGGGCCGAGCAGTACTTC
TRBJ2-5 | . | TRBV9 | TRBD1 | CASSVDADRGETQYF | TGTGCCAGCAGCGTAGACGCAGACAGGGGTGAGACCCAGTACTTC
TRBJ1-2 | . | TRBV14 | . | CASSQGLNYGYTF | TGTGCCAGCAGCCAAGGACTGAACTATGGCTACACCTTC
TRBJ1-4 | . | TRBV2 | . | CASTRGQLNEKLFF | TGTGCCAGCACCAGGGGCCAGCTTAATGAAAAACTGTTTTTT
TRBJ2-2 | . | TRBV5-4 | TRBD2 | CASSKGLAGYTGELFF | TGTGCCAGCAGCAAGGGACTAGCGGGCTACACCGGGGAGCTGTTTTTT
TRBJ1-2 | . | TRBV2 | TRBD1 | CASSRQGIGYGYTF | TGTGCCAGCAGTCGACAGGGGATAGGGTATGGCTACACCTTC
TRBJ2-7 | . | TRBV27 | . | CASSLLTNSYEQYF | TGTGCCAGCAGTTTATTGACAAATTCCTACGAGCAGTACTTC
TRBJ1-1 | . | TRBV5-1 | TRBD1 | CASRSGQGARNTEAFF | TGCGCCAGCAGGTCCGGACAGGGGGCCAGGAACACTGAAGCTTTCTTT
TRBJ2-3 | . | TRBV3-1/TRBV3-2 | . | CASSGGLGIEDTQYF | TGTGCCAGCAGCGGGGGGTTGGGGATTGAAGATACGCAGTATTTT
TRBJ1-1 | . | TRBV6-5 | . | CASSYSRVNTEAFF | TGTGCCAGCAGTTACTCGAGAGTGAACACTGAAGCTTTCTTT
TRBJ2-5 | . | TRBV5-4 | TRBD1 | CASSPGQREETQYF | TGTGCCAGCAGCCCGGGACAGCGCGAAGAGACCCAGTACTTC
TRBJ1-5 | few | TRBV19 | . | CASTVRSSNQPQHF | TGTGCCAGTACGGTCAGGTCAAGCAATCAGCCCCAGCATTTT